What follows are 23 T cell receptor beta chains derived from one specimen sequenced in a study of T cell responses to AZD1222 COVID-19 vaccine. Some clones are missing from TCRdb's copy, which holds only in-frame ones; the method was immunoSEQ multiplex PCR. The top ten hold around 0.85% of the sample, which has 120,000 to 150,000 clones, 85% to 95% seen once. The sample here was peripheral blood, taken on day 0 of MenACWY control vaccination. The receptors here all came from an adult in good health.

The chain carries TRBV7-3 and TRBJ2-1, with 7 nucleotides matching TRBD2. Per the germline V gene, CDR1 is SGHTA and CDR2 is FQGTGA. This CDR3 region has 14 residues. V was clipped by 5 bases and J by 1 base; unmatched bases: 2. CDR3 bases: TGTGCCAGCAGCCGGGAGGCATCCTACAATGAGCAGTTCTTC. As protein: CASSREASYNEQFF.

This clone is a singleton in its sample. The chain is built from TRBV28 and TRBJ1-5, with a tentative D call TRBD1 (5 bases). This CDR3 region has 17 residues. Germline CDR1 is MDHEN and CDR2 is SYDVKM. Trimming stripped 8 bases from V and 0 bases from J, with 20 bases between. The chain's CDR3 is CASRPGEGTYSNQPQHF. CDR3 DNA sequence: TGTGCCAGCCGTCCGGGGGAGGGAACCTATAGCAATCAGCCCCAGCATTTT.

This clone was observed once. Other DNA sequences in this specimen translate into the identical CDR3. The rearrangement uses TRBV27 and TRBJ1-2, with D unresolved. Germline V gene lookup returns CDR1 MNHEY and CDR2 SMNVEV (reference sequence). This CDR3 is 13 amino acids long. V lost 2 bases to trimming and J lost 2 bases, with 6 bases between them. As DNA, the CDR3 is TGTGCCAGCAGTTTAACGGGGAACTATGGCTACACCTTC. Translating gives CASSLTGNYGYTF.

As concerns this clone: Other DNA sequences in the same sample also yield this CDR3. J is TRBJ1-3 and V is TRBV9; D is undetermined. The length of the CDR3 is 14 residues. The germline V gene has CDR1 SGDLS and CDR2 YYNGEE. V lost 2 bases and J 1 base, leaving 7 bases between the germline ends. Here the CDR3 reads CASSVTDSGNTIYF. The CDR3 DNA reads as TGTGCCAGCAGCGTGACGGATTCTGGAAACACCATATATTTT.

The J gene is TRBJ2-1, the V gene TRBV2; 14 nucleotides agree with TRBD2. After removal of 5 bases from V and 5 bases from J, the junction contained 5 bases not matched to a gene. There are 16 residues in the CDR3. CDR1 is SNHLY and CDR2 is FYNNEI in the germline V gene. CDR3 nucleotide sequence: TGTGCCAGCAGTCCGGGACTAGCGGGAGCGGACAATGAGCAGTTCTTC. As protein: CASSPGLAGADNEQFF.

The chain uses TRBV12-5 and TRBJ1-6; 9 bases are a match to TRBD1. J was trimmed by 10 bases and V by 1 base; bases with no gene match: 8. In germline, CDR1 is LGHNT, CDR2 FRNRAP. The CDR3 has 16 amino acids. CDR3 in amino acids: CASGLGSGTGRSPLHF. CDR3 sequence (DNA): TGTGCTAGTGGTTTGGGATCCGGGACAGGGCGATCACCCCTCCACTTT. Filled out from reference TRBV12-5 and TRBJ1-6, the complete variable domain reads DARVTQTPRHKVTEMGQEVTMRCQPILGHNTVFWYRQTMMQGLELLAYFRNRAPLDDSGMPKDRFSAEMPDATLATLKIQPSEPRDSAVYFCASGLGSGTGRSPLHFGNGTRLTVT.

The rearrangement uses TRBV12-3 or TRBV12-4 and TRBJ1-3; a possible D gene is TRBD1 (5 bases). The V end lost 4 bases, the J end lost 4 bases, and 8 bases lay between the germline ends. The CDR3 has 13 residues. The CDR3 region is CASSWTSGNTIYF. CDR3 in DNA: TGTGCCAGCAGTTGGACAAGCGGAAACACCATATATTTT.

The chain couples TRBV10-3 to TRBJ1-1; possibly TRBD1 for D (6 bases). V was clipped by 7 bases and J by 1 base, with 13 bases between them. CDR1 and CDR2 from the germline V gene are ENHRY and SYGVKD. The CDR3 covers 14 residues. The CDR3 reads CAITAGGGNTEAFF. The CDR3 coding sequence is TGTGCCATCACTGCGGGAGGGGGGAACACTGAAGCTTTCTTT.

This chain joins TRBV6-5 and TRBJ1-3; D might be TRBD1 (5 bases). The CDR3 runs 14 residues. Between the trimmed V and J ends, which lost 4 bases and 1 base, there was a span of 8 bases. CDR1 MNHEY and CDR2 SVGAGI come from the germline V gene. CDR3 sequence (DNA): TGTGCCAGCAGTTTCGCAGGGTCTGGAAACACCATATATTTT. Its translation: CASSFAGSGNTIYF.

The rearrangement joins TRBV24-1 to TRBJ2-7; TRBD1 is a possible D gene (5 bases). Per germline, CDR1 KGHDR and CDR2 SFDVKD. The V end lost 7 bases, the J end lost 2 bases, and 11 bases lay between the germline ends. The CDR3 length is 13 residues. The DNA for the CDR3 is TGTGCCACCAGAAGGGGCGTCACCTACGAGCAGTACTTC. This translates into CATRRGVTYEQYF.

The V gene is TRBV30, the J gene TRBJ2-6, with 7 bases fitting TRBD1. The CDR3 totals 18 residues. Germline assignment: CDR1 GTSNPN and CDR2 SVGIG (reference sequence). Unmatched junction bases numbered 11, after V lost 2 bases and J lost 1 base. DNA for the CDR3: TGTGCCTGGAGTCCCCTGGGACAGCAGAATTCTGGGGCCAACGTCCTGACTTTC. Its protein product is CAWSPLGQQNSGANVLTF. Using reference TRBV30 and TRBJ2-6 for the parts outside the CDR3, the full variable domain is SQTIHQWPATLVQPVGSPLSLECTVEGTSNPNLYWYRQAAGRGLQLLFYSVGIGQISSEVPQNLSASRPQDRQFILSSKKLLLSDSGFYLCAWSPLGQQNSGANVLTFGAGSRLTVL.

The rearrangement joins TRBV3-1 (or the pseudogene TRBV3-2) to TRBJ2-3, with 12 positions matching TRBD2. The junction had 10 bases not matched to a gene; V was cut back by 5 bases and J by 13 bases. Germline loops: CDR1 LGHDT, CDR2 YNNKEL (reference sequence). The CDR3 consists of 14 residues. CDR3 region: CASSLGTSGSRKYF. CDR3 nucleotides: TGTGCCAGCAGCTTAGGGACTAGCGGGTCTCGGAAGTATTTT.

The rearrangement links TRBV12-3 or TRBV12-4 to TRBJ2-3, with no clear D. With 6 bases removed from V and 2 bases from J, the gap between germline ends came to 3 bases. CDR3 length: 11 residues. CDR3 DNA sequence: TGTGCCAGCAGGTCCACAGATACGCAGTATTTT. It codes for CASRSTDTQYF.

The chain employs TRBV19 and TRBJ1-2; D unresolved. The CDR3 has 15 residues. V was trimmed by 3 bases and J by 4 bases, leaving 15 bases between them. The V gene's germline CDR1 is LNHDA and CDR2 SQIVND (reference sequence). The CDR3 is CASSMRQRESYGYTF. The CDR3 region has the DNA TGTGCCAGTAGTATGAGGCAGAGAGAGTCCTATGGCTACACCTTC.

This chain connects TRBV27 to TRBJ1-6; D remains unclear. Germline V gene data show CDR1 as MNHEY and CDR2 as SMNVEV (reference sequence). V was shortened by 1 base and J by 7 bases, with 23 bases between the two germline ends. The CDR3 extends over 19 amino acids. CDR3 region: CASSLWYRTISNANSPLHF. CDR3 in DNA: TGTGCCAGCAGTTTATGGTACAGAACAATCTCCAACGCCAATTCACCCCTCCACTTT.

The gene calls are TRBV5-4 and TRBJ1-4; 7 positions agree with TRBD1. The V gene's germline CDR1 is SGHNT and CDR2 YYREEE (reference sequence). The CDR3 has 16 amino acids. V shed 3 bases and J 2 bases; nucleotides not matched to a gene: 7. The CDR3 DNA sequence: TGTGCCAGCAGCTCGGGAGGGGGCCGCACTAATGAAAAACTGTTTTTT. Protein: CASSSGGGRTNEKLFF.

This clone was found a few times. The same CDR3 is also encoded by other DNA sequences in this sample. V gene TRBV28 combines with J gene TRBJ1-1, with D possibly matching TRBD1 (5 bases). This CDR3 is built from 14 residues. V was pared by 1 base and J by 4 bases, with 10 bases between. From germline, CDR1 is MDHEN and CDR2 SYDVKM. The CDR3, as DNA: TGTGCCAGCAGTTTATCTGGGGGATCCACTGAAGCTTTCTTT. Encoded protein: CASSLSGGSTEAFF.

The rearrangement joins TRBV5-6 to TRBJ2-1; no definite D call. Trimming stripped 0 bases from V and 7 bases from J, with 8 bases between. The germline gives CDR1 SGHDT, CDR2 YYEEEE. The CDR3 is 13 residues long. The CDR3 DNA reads TGTGCCAGCAGCTTGGTCGGTGGAAATGAGCAGTTCTTC. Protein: CASSLVGGNEQFF.

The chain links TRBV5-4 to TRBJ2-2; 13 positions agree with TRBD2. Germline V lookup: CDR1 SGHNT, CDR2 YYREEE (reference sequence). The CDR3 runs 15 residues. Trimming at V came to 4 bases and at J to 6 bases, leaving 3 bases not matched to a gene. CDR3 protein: CASSLGLAGPGELFF. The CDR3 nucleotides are TGTGCCAGCAGCCTGGGACTAGCGGGGCCCGGGGAGCTGTTTTTT.

CDR3 DNA: TGTGCCAGCAGTGAATCTATAGCGGGGGAGACCCAGTACTTC. It yields the protein CASSESIAGETQYF. The V gene is TRBV25-1, the J gene TRBJ2-5; 8 positions agree with TRBD2. Per the germline V gene, CDR1 is MGHDK and CDR2 is SYGVNS. CDR3 length: 14 amino acids. Trimming removed 1 base from V and 5 bases from J; junction bases left unmatched: 3.

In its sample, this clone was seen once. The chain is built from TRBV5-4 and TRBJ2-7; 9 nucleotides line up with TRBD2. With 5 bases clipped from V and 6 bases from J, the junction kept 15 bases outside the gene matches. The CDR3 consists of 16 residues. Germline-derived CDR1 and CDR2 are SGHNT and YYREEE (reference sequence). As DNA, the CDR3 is TGTGCCAGCAGAAAATGGGATGCGGGAGGGCCTGGCGAGCAGTACTTC. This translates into CASRKWDAGGPGEQYF.

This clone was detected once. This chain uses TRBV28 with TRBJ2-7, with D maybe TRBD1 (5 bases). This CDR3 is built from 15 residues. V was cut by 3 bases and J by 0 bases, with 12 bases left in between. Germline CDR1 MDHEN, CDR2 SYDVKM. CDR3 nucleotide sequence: TGTGCCAGCAGTTTTAAGCAGGGTTCCTCCTACGAGCAGTACTTC. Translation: CASSFKQGSSYEQYF.

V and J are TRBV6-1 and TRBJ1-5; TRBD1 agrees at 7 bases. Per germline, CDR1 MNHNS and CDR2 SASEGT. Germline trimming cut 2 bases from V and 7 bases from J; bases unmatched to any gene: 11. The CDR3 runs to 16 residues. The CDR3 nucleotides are TGTGCCAGCAGTGAATTGGGGACAGCGGGTCCCCAGCCCCAGCATTTT. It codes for CASSELGTAGPQPQHF.